The clone carrying this T cell receptor (beta chain) was seen only once. The antigen remains undetermined. These data originate in a study of T cell responses to AZD1222 COVID-19 vaccine. Sequencing was performed with immunoSEQ multiplex PCR; in TCRdb, only in-frame clones are kept and a portion is missing. Of 100,000 or so clones listed, about 89% are singletons. V lost 5 bases and J 1 base, leaving 11 bases between the germline ends. Germline loops: CDR1 SQVTM, CDR2 ANQGSEA. This CDR3 spans 13 amino acids. Study-wide results and caveats: In a largely white British group with more females than males, clonal diversity was possibly underestimated. Among those given AZD1222, only five or six were seropositive at baseline. Spike-wide coverage was observed for vaccine-associated CD4 TCRs, with dominant responses at 160-218 and 743-854. Repertoires were obtained only post-peak T cell response.

The clonotype comes from an adult in good health. Sample: peripheral blood, taken on day 0 of AZD1222 vaccination. J is TRBJ1-2 and V is TRBV29-1; D is uncertain. The CDR3 coding sequence is TGCAGCGTTACCCTGGGCGTTAACTATGGCTACACCTTC. Translation gives CSVTLGVNYGYTF.